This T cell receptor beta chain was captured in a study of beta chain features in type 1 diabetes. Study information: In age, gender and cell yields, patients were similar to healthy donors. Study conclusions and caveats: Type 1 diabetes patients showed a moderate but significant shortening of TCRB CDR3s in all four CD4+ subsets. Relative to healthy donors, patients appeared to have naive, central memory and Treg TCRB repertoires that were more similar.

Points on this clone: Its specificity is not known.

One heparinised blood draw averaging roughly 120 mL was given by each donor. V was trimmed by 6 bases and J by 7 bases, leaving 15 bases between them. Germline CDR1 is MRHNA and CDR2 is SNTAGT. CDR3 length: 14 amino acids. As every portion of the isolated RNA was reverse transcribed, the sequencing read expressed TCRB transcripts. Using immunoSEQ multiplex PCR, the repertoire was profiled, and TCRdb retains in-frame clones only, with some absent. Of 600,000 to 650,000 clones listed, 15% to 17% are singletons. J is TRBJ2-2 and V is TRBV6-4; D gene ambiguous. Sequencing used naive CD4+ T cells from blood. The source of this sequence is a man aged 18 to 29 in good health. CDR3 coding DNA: TGTGCCAGCAGCGACCAGGCCGGGTACGGGGAGCTGTTTTTT. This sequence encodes CASSDQAGYGELFF.